These 26 T cell receptor beta chains were sequenced from one sample in a study of T cell repertoires in cytomegalovirus infection. Their recognized antigens are unknown. TCRdb re-called the reads with MiXCR, one entry per CDR3 protein. The profile shows about 220,000 distinct CDR3 sequences, around 40% of them singletons. Sample: CD8+ T cells from cultured PBMCs, taken from culture after CMV antigen stimulation. Receptors originate from a human donor in good health (CMV status not recorded). Some clones in this sample may be carry-over from other donors' samples.

In its sample, this clonotype was seen a few times. The J gene is TRBJ2-1, the V gene TRBV27, with 8 bases aligning to TRBD2. The CDR3 length is 16 residues. After removal of 6 bases from V and 8 bases from J, the junction contained 15 bases not matched to a gene. CDR1 is MNHEY and CDR2 is SMNVEV in the germline V gene (reference sequence). The CDR3 DNA follows: TGTGCCAGCAGCTACTCAGCGGGAGCGGTTTCGGATGAGCAGTTCTTC. This encodes CASSYSAGAVSDEQFF.

This clonotype came up many times. The chain uses TRBV27 and TRBJ2-1; D is possibly TRBD1 (5 bases). The length of the CDR3 is 12 residues. V was cut by 2 bases and J by 10 bases, with 9 bases left in between. CDR1 is MNHEY, CDR2 SMNVEV, per germline (reference sequence). In DNA, the CDR3 is TGTGCCAGCAGTTTAAGGGGTCGAGAGCAGTTCTTC. Translating gives CASSLRGREQFF.

As regards this clonotype: Sequence at one end of the junction differs from germline and may be a read error. The V and J genes are TRBV7-2 and TRBJ1-5; 7 bases align to TRBD1. Germline V lookup: CDR1 SGHTA, CDR2 FQGNSA. The length of the CDR3 is 16 residues. The DNA of the CDR3 is TGTGCCAGCAGCGTAGCAGGGGGGCGCTCCGGTCAGCCCCAGCATTTT. Its protein product is CASSVAGGRSGQPQHF.

A remark on this clonotype: A much larger clone differs from this one at a single base, so this may be a read error. The chain links TRBV6-6 to TRBJ1-5; no clear D gene. The CDR3 extends over 11 amino acids. Germline CDR1 reads MNHNY; CDR2 reads SVGAGI (reference sequence). Trimming stripped 6 bases from V and 3 bases from J, with 3 bases between. This CDR3 reads CASRINQPQHF. The CDR3 nucleotides read TGTGCCAGCAGAATCAATCAGCCCCAGCATTTT.

The chain has TRBV5-6 and TRBJ1-5; no clear D gene. The CDR3 has 16 amino acids. V lost 4 bases to trimming and J lost 5 bases, with 19 bases between them. CDR1 SGHDT and CDR2 YYEEEE come from the germline V gene. The CDR3: CASSASFLGRYQPQHF. The DNA for the CDR3 is TGTGCCAGCAGCGCATCCTTCCTTGGGCGGTATCAGCCCCAGCATTTT.

In its sample, this clonotype was seen a few times. The V gene is TRBV7-9, the J gene TRBJ2-1, with 12 bases lining up with TRBD2. There are 17 residues in the CDR3. V was clipped by 6 bases and J by 4 bases; unmatched bases: 10. The germline gives CDR1 SEHNR, CDR2 FQNEAQ (reference sequence). The CDR3, as DNA: TGTGCCAGCAGTCTGACTAGCGGGGGCCCCGGGTACAATGAGCAGTTCTTC. This translates into CASSLTSGGPGYNEQFF. The variable domain in full, completed from reference TRBV7-9 and TRBJ2-1, reads DTGVSQNPRHKITKRGQNVTFRCDPISEHNRLYWYRQTLGQGPEFLTYFQNEAQLEKSRLLSDRFSAERPKGSFSTLEIQRTEQGDSAMYLCASSLTSGGPGYNEQFFGPGTRLTVL.

V and J are TRBV11-2 and TRBJ2-7; D remains ambiguous. CDR1 is SGHAT, CDR2 FQNNGV, per germline. The CDR3 covers 12 residues. Trimming shortened V by 5 bases and J by 4 bases, and 9 bases separated the two germline ends. CDR3 in amino acids: CASSPTDYEQYF. The CDR3, as DNA: TGTGCCAGCAGCCCGACGGATTACGAGCAGTACTTC.

V is TRBV12-3 or TRBV12-4 and J is TRBJ2-3, with D possibly matching TRBD1 (5 bases). The V end was cut by 6 bases, the J end by 7 bases, with 23 bases between. The CDR3 consists of 16 residues. DNA for the CDR3: TGTGCCAGCAGCCCCGGATCGTGGGGCGCTAAGAATACGCAGTATTTT. As protein: CASSPGSWGAKNTQYF.

The chain joins TRBV2 to TRBJ2-7; D possibly corresponds to TRBD2 (5 bases). Germline values: CDR1 SNHLY, CDR2 FYNNEI. This CDR3 has 15 residues. Trimming removed 4 bases from V and 0 bases from J, with 13 bases in between. The CDR3 spells CASSALAQSSYEQYF. DNA for the CDR3: TGTGCCAGCAGTGCTCTAGCACAGAGCTCCTACGAGCAGTACTTC. The variable domain in full, completed from reference TRBV2 and TRBJ2-7, reads EPEVTQTPSHQVTQMGQEVILRCVPISNHLYFYWYRQILGQKVEFLVSFYNNEISEKSEIFDDQFSVERPDGSNFTLKIRSTKLEDSAMYFCASSALAQSSYEQYFGPGTRLTVT.

This clonotype was seen a few times. The chain uses TRBV7-6 and TRBJ2-1; D perhaps matches TRBD1 (5 bases). Per germline, CDR1 SGHVS and CDR2 FNYEAQ. This CDR3 is built from 15 residues. V was pared by 2 bases and J by 10 bases, with 18 bases between. The chain's CDR3 is CASSLIQTLQEEQFF. CDR3 coding DNA: TGTGCCAGCAGCTTAATACAAACCCTACAGGAGGAGCAGTTCTTC. Full variable domain (missing parts from reference TRBV7-6 and TRBJ2-1): GAGVSQSPRYKVTKRGQDVALRCDPISGHVSLYWYRQALGQGPEFLTYFNYEAQQDKSGLPNDRFSAERPEGSISTLTIQRTEQRDSAMYRCASSLIQTLQEEQFFGPGTRLTVL.

This clonotype was seen only a few times. The chain recombines TRBV12-3 or TRBV12-4 with TRBJ2-1; D might be TRBD1 or TRBD2, each matching 5 bases. The CDR3 has 13 residues. Deletions cut 6 bases from V and 5 bases from J, with 11 bases between. CDR3 sequence (DNA): TGTGCCAGCAGCCGAGGGGCCAACAATGAGCAGTTCTTC. Translating it yields CASSRGANNEQFF.

This clonotype has more than one count but fewer than ten. The CDR3 DNA sequence: TGTGCCAGCGGAGCAATAGCGGGAGGGTCCTACAATGAGCAGTTCTTC. This encodes CASGAIAGGSYNEQFF. The rearrangement uses TRBV6-2 or TRBV6-3 and TRBJ2-1; TRBD2 matches at 11 bases. The germline V gene has CDR1 MNHEY and CDR2 SVGEGT. The CDR3 covers 16 residues. J was trimmed by 1 base and V by 8 bases; bases with no gene match: 7.

On this clonotype itself: The junction does not match germline at one end; this may be a read error. J is TRBJ2-1 and V is TRBV4-1; D is undetermined. Germline CDR1 MGHRA, CDR2 YSYEKL. The CDR3 length is 17 residues. In DNA, the CDR3 is TGTGCCAGCAGCCAAGATGAAGACTTATGGGGTAACAATGAGCAGTTCTTC. Amino acids: CASSQDEDLWGNNEQFF.

The V call is TRBV7-6, the J call TRBJ1-1; D is perhaps TRBD1 (6 bases). From germline, CDR1 is SGHVS and CDR2 FNYEAQ. V was cut by 1 base and J by 0 bases, with 9 bases left in between. The CDR3 length is 15 residues. CDR3 DNA: TGTGCCAGCAGCTTAGGGGGGGGCCTGAACACTGAAGCTTTCTTT. Translation: CASSLGGGLNTEAFF.

This chain connects TRBV3-1 to TRBJ2-1, with D hard to call. Trimming left V 0 bases short and J 0 bases short, with 12 bases between. CDR3 length: 17 residues. In germline, CDR1 is LGHDT, CDR2 YNNKEL (reference sequence). The DNA of the CDR3 is TGTGCCAGCAGCCAAGATATTGGCAGTTCCTCCTACAATGAGCAGTTCTTC. It yields the protein CASSQDIGSSSYNEQFF.

The table lists this clonotype with many counts. The V and J genes are TRBV7-8 and TRBJ2-1, with no clear D. V gave up 4 bases and J gave up 9 bases, with 13 bases separating them. CDR1 is SGHVS, CDR2 FQNEAQ, per germline. The CDR3 covers 13 residues. The CDR3 region is CASSSLEASEQFF. CDR3 nucleotide sequence: TGTGCCAGCAGCTCGCTGGAAGCGTCTGAGCAGTTCTTC.

The V call is TRBV7-9, the J call TRBJ2-2, with 9 nucleotides matching TRBD1. The V gene end was trimmed by 5 bases and the J gene end by 5 bases; junction bases not matched to a gene: 9. From germline, CDR1 is SEHNR and CDR2 FQNEAQ (reference sequence). This CDR3 spans 16 amino acids. For the CDR3, the DNA is TGTGCCAGCAGCACGCCCGGGACAGGGAAGACCGGGGAGCTGTTTTTT. Translation gives CASSTPGTGKTGELFF.

The chain recombines TRBV11-2 with TRBJ2-5; TRBD2 matches 9 bases. Germline-derived CDR1 and CDR2 are SGHAT and FQNNGV. Germline trimming cut 2 bases from V and 4 bases from J; bases unmatched to any gene: 11. CDR3 length: 17 residues. The CDR3 is CASSLWVQRGEGETQYF. CDR3 DNA sequence: TGTGCCAGCAGCTTATGGGTCCAGCGGGGGGAAGGAGAGACCCAGTACTTC.

In this sample, this clonotype turned up once. The chain employs TRBV20-1 and TRBJ1-6; 8 bases fit TRBD1. The CDR3 covers 16 residues. V shed 6 bases, J shed 0 bases, and the junction held 7 bases outside the gene matches. The germline V gene encodes CDR1 DFQATT and CDR2 SNEGSKA (reference sequence). The CDR3 loop reads CSARTGGYSYNSPLHF. For the CDR3, the DNA is TGCAGTGCCCGCACAGGGGGATACTCCTATAATTCACCCCTCCACTTT.

The gene calls are TRBV30 and TRBJ2-7; D is perhaps TRBD1 (5 bases). This CDR3 comprises 13 residues. CDR1 GTSNPN and CDR2 SVGIG come from the germline V gene (reference sequence). The germline V and J ends were trimmed by 3 bases and 2 bases, with 11 bases remaining between them. The CDR3 is CAWSPDIPYEQYF. CDR3 sequence (DNA): TGTGCCTGGAGCCCGGACATCCCCTACGAGCAGTACTTC.

This clonotype was found a few times. The chain combines TRBV11-2 with TRBJ2-2; TRBD2 is a possible D gene (5 bases). V was pared by 6 bases and J by 2 bases, with 25 bases between. Germline V gene sequence: CDR1 SGHAT, CDR2 FQNNGV. This CDR3 comprises 19 residues. CDR3 in DNA: TGTGCCAGCAGGGAGACCCTGACGGACTCTTACTATAACACCGGGGAGCTGTTTTTT. Its translation: CASRETLTDSYYNTGELFF.

The chain couples TRBV20-1 to TRBJ2-7, with 7 bases lining up with TRBD1. J lost 2 bases, V lost 0 bases, and 10 bases had no gene match. Germline values: CDR1 DFQATT, CDR2 SNEGSKA (reference sequence). This CDR3 has 16 residues. The CDR3 spells CSARDLSRDSPYEQYF. CDR3 DNA: TGCAGTGCTAGAGATCTTTCCCGGGACAGTCCCTACGAGCAGTACTTC.

This clonotype came up a few times. The chain uses TRBV27 and TRBJ1-5; no clear D gene. This CDR3 spans 15 amino acids. Trimming removed 6 bases from V and 2 bases from J, with 14 bases in between. Germline-derived CDR1 and CDR2 are MNHEY and SMNVEV (reference sequence). CDR3 coding DNA: TGTGCCAGCAGCCTGGACCGATGGGGCAATCAGCCCCAGCATTTT. This encodes CASSLDRWGNQPQHF.

The chain carries TRBV28 and TRBJ2-7, with D unresolved. This CDR3 contains 10 residues. V dropped 2 bases and J dropped 6 bases, with 2 bases sitting between them. The germline V gene encodes CDR1 MDHEN and CDR2 SYDVKM. CDR3 nucleotides: TGTGCCAGCAGTTTAAGCGAGCAGTACTTC. Translation gives CASSLSEQYF. The full variable domain, with the rest looked up from reference TRBV28 and TRBJ2-7, is DVKVTQSSRYLVKRTGEKVFLECVQDMDHENMFWYRQDPGLGLRLIYFSYDVKMKEKGDIPEGYSVSREKKERFSLILESASTNQTSMYLCASSLSEQYFGPGTRLTVT.

J is TRBJ1-2 and V is TRBV9; 9 bases are a match to TRBD1. CDR3 length: 15 amino acids. Germline V gene sequence: CDR1 SGDLS, CDR2 YYNGEE. The junction had 12 bases not matched to a gene; V was cut back by 4 bases and J by 8 bases. This chain's CDR3 is CASSPPGGTGNGYTF. CDR3 bases: TGTGCCAGCAGCCCTCCAGGAGGGACAGGGAACGGCTACACCTTC.

This clonotype has just a few counts. The chain is built from TRBV7-9 and TRBJ2-7, with 11 bases lining up with TRBD1. CDR1 and CDR2 (germline): SEHNR, FQNEAQ (reference sequence). The CDR3 is 16 residues long. V shed 4 bases and J 2 bases; nucleotides not matched to a gene: 7. This chain's CDR3 is CASSSLEGQGAYEQYF. The CDR3 DNA is TGTGCCAGCAGCTCTCTTGAGGGACAGGGGGCCTACGAGCAGTACTTC.